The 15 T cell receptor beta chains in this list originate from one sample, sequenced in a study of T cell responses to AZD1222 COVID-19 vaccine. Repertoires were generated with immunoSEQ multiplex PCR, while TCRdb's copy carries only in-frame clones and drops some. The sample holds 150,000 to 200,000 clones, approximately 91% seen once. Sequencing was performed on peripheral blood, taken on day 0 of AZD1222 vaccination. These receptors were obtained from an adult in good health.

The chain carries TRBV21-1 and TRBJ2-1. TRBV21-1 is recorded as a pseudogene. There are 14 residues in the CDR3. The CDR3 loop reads CASSPEDPYNEQFF. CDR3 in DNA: TGTGCCAGCAGCCCAGAAGACCCCTACAATGAGCAGTTCTTC.

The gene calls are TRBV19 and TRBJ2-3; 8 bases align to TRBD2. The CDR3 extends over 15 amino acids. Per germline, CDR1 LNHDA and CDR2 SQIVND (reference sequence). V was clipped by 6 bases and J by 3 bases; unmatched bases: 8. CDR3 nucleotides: TGTGCCAGTAGAAGCGGACTAGCTGGTACAGATACGCAGTATTTT. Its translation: CASRSGLAGTDTQYF.

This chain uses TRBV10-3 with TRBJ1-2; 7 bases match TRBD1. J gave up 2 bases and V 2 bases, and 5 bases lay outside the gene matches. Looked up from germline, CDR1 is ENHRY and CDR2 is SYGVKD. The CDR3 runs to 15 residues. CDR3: CAISEGGQRNYGYTF. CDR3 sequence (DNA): TGTGCCATCAGTGAGGGGGGACAGAGGAACTATGGCTACACCTTC.

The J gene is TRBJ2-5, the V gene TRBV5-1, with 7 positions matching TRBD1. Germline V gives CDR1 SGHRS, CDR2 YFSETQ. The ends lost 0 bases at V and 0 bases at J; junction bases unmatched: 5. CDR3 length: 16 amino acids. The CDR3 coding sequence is TGCGCCAGCAGCTTGGGCGCAGGGGGTAACCAAGAGACCCAGTACTTC. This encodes CASSLGAGGNQETQYF.

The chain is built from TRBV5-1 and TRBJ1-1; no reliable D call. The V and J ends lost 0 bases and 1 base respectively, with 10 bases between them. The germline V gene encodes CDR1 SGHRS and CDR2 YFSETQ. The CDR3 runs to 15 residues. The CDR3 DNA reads TGCGCCAGCAGCTTGGCTTGGGCCTCGAACACTGAAGCTTTCTTT. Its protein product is CASSLAWASNTEAFF.

The DNA of the CDR3 is TGTGCCAGCAGCCCCGAACTAGTAGGGGTATCGACAGATACGCAGTATTTT. Encoded protein: CASSPELVGVSTDTQYF. The chain carries TRBV7-3 and TRBJ2-3; D may be TRBD1 or TRBD2 (5 bases each). Germline-derived CDR1 and CDR2 are SGHTA and FQGTGA. This CDR3 comprises 17 residues. The ends were cut back, 5 bases at V and 3 bases at J, with 21 bases in the middle.

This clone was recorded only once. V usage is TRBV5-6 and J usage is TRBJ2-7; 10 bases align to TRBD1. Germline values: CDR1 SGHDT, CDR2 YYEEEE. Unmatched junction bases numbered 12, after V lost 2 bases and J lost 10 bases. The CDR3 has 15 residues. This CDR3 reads CASSFRDRGSIGQYF. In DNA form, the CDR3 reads TGTGCCAGCAGCTTCCGGGACAGGGGCTCAATAGGCCAGTACTTC.

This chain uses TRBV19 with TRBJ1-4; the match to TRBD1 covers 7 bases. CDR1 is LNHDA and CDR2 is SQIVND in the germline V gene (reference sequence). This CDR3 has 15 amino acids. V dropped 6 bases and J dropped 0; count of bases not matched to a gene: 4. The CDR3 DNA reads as TGTGCCAGTAGACCCGGGACAGCAACTAATGAAAAACTGTTTTTT. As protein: CASRPGTATNEKLFF.

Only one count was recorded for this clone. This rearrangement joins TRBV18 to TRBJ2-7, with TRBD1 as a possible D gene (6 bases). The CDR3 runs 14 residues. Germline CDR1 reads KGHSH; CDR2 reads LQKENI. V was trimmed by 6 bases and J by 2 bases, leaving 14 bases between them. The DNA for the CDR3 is TGTGCCAGCTCTCTCAAGACAGGAACCTACGAGCAGTACTTC. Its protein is CASSLKTGTYEQYF.

This CDR3 reads CASSLRDTQYF. CDR3 sequence (DNA): TGTGCCAGCAGTTTAAGGGATACGCAGTATTTT. This rearrangement joins TRBV28 to TRBJ2-3; unclear D gene. Germline V lookup: CDR1 MDHEN, CDR2 SYDVKM. Trimming shortened V by 2 bases and J by 6 bases, and 3 bases separated the two germline ends. The CDR3 contains 11 residues.

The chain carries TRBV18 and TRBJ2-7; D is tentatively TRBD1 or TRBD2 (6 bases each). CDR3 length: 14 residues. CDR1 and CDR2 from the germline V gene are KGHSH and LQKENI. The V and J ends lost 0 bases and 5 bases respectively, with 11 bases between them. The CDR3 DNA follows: TGTGCCAGCTCACCACCCGGGGGCGAAGACGAGCAGTACTTC. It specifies CASSPPGGEDEQYF. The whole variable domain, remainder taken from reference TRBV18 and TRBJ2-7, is NAGVMQNPRHLVRRRGQEARLRCSPMKGHSHVYWYRQLPEEGLKFMVYLQKENIIDESGMPKERFSAEFPKEGPSILRIQQVVRGDSAAYFCASSPPGGEDEQYFGPGTRLTVT.

This chain's CDR3 is CASSLIDRSYEQYF. In DNA, the CDR3 is TGTGCCAGCAGTTTAATAGACAGGTCCTACGAGCAGTACTTC. The rearrangement uses TRBV28 and TRBJ2-7, with D possibly being TRBD1 (6 bases). Looked up from germline, CDR1 is MDHEN and CDR2 is SYDVKM. V lost 2 bases and J 1 base, leaving 9 bases between the germline ends. This CDR3 has 14 amino acids.

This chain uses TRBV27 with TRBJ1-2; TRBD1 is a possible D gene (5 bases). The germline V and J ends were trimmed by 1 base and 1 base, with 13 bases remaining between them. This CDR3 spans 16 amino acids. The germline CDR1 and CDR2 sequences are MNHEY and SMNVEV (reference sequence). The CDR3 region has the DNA TGTGCCAGCAGTTTATTGGGGTCCGGGGGTAACTATGGCTACACCTTC. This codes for CASSLLGSGGNYGYTF.

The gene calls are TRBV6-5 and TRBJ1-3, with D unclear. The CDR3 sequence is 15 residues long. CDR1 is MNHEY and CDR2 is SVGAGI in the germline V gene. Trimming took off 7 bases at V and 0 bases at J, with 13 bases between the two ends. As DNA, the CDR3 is TGTGCCAGCACCTGGACGGCGAGCTCTGGAAACACCATATATTTT. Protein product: CASTWTASSGNTIYF.

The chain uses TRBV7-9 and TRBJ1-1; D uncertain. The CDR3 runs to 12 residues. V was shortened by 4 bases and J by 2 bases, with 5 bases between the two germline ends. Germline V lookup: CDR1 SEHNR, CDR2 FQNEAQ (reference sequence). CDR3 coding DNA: TGTGCCAGCAGCTGGGGTAACACTGAAGCTTTCTTT. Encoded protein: CASSWGNTEAFF.